Described below is a single TCR beta chain sequence and its context. Its cognate antigen has yet to be identified. Base qualities are missing; no much larger clone stands one base away. The data were taken from a study of Graves' ophthalmopathy and Graves' hyperthyroidism (dated by TCRdb to about 2018). Regarding the complete study: Peripheral blood samples were taken at the time of initial diagnosis, before any treatment was given. To tell Graves' ophthalmopathy apart from Graves' hyperthyroidism, and to predict which patients would progress to ophthalmopathy, the study relied on TCR beta repertoire signatures. The 100 discovery patients were divided at random into training and test sets in a 7:3 ratio. In total, around 130 blood samples were TCR-sequenced: approximately 42 ophthalmopathy, approximately 75 hyperthyroidism and some 17 hyperthyroidism-to-ophthalmopathy patients. After sampling, hyperthyroidism patients received methimazole starting at 30 mg daily, and ophthalmopathy patients received high-dose intravenous methylprednisolone. To explore V-J signatures that distinguish ophthalmopathy from hyperthyroidism, a discovery set of 100 patients was enrolled, made up of approximately 45 with ophthalmopathy and around 60 with stable hyperthyroidism. An independent validation cohort comprised 18 hyperthyroidism patients and 15 to 17 patients who later progressed from hyperthyroidism to ophthalmopathy. In five or six hyperthyroidism patients, T-cell repertoires of thyroid tissue and blood were compared. Points the paper makes about the study in general: In cross-validation, the 13-signature model distinguished ophthalmopathy from stable hyperthyroidism with around 90% sensitivity and 81.08% specificity, while in the test set the corresponding values were about 80% and 75%. Most of the expanded thyroid clonotypes with a frequency above 0.001 were also detected in blood, and it was suggested that the thyroid immune response may be reflected by blood repertoires. In validation, the model predicted ophthalmopathy progression with roughly 68% sensitivity and around 72% specificity; roughly 11 predicted patients were CT-confirmed with GO in a median of approximately 6.2 months. Sample size was not predetermined statistically, and investigators were not blinded to group allocation.

Hyperthyroidism was defined as stable when no progression to ophthalmopathy occurred within 18 months of follow-up. Hyperthyroidism patients were newly diagnosed, with disease duration under 2 months, and aged 18 to 65 years. Patients were excluded if they had other autoimmune diseases, uncontrolled infections, pregnancy or lactation. Diagnosis relied on clinical symptoms, serum thyroxine, TRAb, thyroid ultrasound and orbital computed tomography. Ficoll-Paque density gradient centrifugation was used to isolate PBMCs from 8 to 10 ml of fresh peripheral blood. Trizol reagent was used to extract the total RNA, and its quality was then checked on an Agilent 2100 Bioanalyzer. From the germline V gene, CDR1 is SGDLS and CDR2 is YYNGEE. V drops 2 bases and J drops 12 bases, leaving 9 bases in between. Spanning cysteine to phenylalanine, the CDR3 consists of 12 amino acids. CDR3 DNA only is kept here, 36 bases in frame from base 1.

For repertoire sequencing, TCR beta CDR3 regions were amplified from RNA transcripts. The first round was an RT-PCR using HTBI primers with the Qiagen OneStep RT-PCR kit, and this first round was followed by a second-round multiplex PCR, then size selection and purification. Sequencing of the libraries was carried out on an Illumina HiSeq2000 in paired-end mode with 100 bp reads. Under the source paper's analysis protocol: Reads were processed with SOAPnuke, discarding reads with adapters, uncalled bases, mean Phred below 15, or no exact constant-primer or identifier match. High-quality paired reads were merged with COPE v1.2.5. Each unique nucleotide sequence was treated as a clonotype, and MiTCR v1.1 was used to align the clonotypes to the IMGT TRB V, D and J references. Only V-J combinations with frequency above 0.0001 were analysed, covering 99% to 99.2% of repertoires. A TCR clonal expansion and chaos score per V-J combination was defined as the ratio of F50 clonal expansion to chaos observed in the TCRdist matrix. Welch's t-statistics and random forest were used to reduce the features to 10 to 15 V-J combinations, which were then used as input to a naive Bayes classifier. Thyroid-blood repertoire similarity was quantified with the Morisita-Horn index. The public reads were run again by TCRdb, first through fastp at Q25 and then through MiXCR, and only productive beta chains were kept. Every CDR3 protein is listed once, alongside the most common genes and DNA of its rows. The V and J calls and clone size are TCRdb's, not the authors'. The sample data list hundreds of thousands of distinct CDR3 sequences, and roughly 14% of these were observed just once. The top ten clonotypes cover 5.5% to 7% of the sample.

The material sequenced was peripheral blood. The rearranged chain carries TRBV9 and TRBJ1-6; the D gene is unclear. This clonotype was obtained from a woman younger than 35 with stable Graves' hyperthyroidism. Donor details come from another sample of the same person, matched by shared clones. The CDR3 reads as follows: CASSVGFGPLHF. In nucleotide form, the sequence is TGTGCCAGCAGCGTGGGGTTCGGACCCCTCCACTTT.